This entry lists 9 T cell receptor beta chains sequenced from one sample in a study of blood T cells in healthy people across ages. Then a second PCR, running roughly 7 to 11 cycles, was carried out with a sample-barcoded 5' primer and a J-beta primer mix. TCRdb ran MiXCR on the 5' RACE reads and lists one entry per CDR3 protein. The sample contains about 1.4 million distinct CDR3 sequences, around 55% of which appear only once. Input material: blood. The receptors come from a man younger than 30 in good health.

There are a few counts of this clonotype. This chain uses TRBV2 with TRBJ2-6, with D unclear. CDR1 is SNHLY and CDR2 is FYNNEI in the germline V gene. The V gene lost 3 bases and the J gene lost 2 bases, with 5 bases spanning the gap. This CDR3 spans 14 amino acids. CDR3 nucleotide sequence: TGTGCCAGCAGTGAGGCTACTGGGGCCAACGTCCTGACTTTC. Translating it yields CASSEATGANVLTF.

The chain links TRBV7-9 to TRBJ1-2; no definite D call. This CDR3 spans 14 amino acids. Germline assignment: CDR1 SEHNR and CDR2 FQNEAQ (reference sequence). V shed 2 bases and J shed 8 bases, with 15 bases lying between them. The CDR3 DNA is TGTGCCAGCAGCTTACAGGCAGGCCAAAGCGGCTACACCTTC. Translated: CASSLQAGQSGYTF.

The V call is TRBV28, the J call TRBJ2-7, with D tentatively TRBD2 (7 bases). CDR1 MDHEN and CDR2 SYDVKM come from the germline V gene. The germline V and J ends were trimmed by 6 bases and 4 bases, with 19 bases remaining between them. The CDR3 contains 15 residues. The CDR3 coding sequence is TGTGCCAGCAGGGGAGGGAGGACAGCCCAGTACGAGCAGTACTTC. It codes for CASRGGRTAQYEQYF.

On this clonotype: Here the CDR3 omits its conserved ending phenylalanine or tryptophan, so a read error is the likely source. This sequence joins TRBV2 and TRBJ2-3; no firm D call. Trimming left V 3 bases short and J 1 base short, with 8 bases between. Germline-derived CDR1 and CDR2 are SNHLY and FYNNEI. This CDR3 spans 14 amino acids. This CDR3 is CASSDIRGTDTQYY. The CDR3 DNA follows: TGTGCCAGCAGTGATATCCGGGGCACAGATACGCAGTATTAT.

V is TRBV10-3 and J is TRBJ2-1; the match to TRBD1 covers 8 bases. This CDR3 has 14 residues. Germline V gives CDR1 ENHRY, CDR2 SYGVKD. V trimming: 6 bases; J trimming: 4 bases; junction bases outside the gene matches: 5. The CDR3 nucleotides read TGTGCCATCAGAGAGGACAGGGTATACAATGAGCAGTTCTTC. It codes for CAIREDRVYNEQFF.

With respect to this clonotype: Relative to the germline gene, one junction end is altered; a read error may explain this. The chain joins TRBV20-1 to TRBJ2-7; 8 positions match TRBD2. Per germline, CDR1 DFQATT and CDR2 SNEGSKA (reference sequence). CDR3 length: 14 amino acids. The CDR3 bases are TGCAGTGCTCGAGAAGAAGGCGGGAGGTCCGAGCAGTACTTC. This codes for CSAREEGGRSEQYF.

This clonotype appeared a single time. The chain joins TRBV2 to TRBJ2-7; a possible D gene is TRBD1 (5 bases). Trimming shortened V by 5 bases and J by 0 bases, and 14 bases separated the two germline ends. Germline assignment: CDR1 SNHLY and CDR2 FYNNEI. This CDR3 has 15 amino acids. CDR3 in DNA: TGTGCCAGCAGTCCGGACACGACGAGCTCCTACGAGCAGTACTTC. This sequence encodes CASSPDTTSSYEQYF. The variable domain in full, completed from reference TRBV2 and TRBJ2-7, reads EPEVTQTPSHQVTQMGQEVILRCVPISNHLYFYWYRQILGQKVEFLVSFYNNEISEKSEIFDDQFSVERPDGSNFTLKIRSTKLEDSAMYFCASSPDTTSSYEQYFGPGTRLTVT.

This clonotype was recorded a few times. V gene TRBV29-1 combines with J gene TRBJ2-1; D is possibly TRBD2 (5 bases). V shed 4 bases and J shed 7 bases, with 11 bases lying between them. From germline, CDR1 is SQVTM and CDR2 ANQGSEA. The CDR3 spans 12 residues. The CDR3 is CSVVYWENEQFF. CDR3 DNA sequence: TGCAGCGTTGTGTATTGGGAGAATGAGCAGTTCTTC.

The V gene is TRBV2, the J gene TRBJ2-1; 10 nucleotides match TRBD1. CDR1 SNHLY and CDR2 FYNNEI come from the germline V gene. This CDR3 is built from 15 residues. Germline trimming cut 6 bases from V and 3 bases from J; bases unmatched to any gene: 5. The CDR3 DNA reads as TGTGCCAGCAGGGGTGGGACAGGGGTCTACAATGAGCAGTTCTTC. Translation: CASRGGTGVYNEQFF.